A single sample gave rise to the 6 T cell receptor beta chains below, sequenced in a study of blood T cell repertoires in COVID-19. Repertoires were generated with immunoSEQ multiplex PCR, while TCRdb's copy carries only in-frame clones and drops some. The sample lists 200,000 to 250,000 clones, roughly four fifths occurring once. The sample was peripheral blood. Receptor source: a woman in her sixties or seventies with acute or convalescent COVID-19.

The chain couples TRBV9 to TRBJ2-2, with TRBD2 as a possible D gene (5 bases). The CDR3 sequence is 15 residues long. CDR1 and CDR2 from the germline V gene are SGDLS and YYNGEE. V was clipped by 5 bases and J by 4 bases, with 15 bases between them. CDR3 in amino acids: CASSPNGEGTGELFF. The DNA of the CDR3 is TGTGCCAGCAGTCCAAACGGGGAAGGCACCGGGGAGCTGTTTTTT.

This clone was seen more than once but under ten times. In DNA, the CDR3 is TGTGCCAGCAGCCAAGCGGGGGGGCAGACAGATACGCAGTATTTT. It codes for CASSQAGGQTDTQYF. The chain joins TRBV7-3 to TRBJ2-3, with 10 bases identical to TRBD2. This CDR3 contains 15 residues. V lost 5 bases, J lost 3 bases, and 5 bases stayed unmatched. In germline, CDR1 is SGHTA, CDR2 FQGTGA.

The chain combines TRBV15 with TRBJ2-3, with 9 bases aligning to TRBD2. Germline CDR1 LNHNV, CDR2 YYDKDF (reference sequence). CDR3 length: 18 amino acids. The V segment lost 2 bases and the J segment 0 bases; nucleotides outside the gene matches: 9. The CDR3 protein is CATSRLGQRGASTDTQYF. The CDR3 nucleotides are TGTGCCACCAGCAGACTTGGCCAGCGGGGGGCTAGCACAGATACGCAGTATTTT.

There are a few counts of this clone. This rearrangement joins TRBV4-2 to TRBJ2-4; 12 bases are shared with TRBD2. The V segment lost 3 bases and the J segment 1 base; nucleotides outside the gene matches: 10. CDR1 is LGHNA and CDR2 is YNFKEQ in the germline V gene. This CDR3 region has 19 residues. The CDR3 loop reads CASSQIRLAGADAKNIQYF. The CDR3 region has the DNA TGTGCCAGCAGCCAGATCAGACTAGCGGGGGCCGACGCCAAAAACATTCAGTACTTC.

This clone was counted a few times. V is TRBV7-3 and J is TRBJ2-1; TRBD1 might be the D (5 bases). The CDR3 contains 14 residues. Deletions cut 5 bases from V and 6 bases from J, with 14 bases between. Germline V gives CDR1 SGHTA, CDR2 FQGTGA. In DNA form, the CDR3 reads TGTGCCAGCAGCCCAGGGCCGTTGGGCAATGAGCAGTTCTTC. It yields the protein CASSPGPLGNEQFF.

This clone was observed once. The chain employs TRBV7-2 and TRBJ1-1; weak D call: TRBD1 (6 bases). Deletions cut 4 bases from V and 4 bases from J, with 16 bases between. The CDR3 runs to 15 residues. The germline V gene has CDR1 SGHTA and CDR2 FQGNSA. The CDR3: CASSSTRGGGTEAFF. For the CDR3, the DNA is TGTGCCAGCAGCTCGACGAGGGGGGGCGGCACTGAAGCTTTCTTT.